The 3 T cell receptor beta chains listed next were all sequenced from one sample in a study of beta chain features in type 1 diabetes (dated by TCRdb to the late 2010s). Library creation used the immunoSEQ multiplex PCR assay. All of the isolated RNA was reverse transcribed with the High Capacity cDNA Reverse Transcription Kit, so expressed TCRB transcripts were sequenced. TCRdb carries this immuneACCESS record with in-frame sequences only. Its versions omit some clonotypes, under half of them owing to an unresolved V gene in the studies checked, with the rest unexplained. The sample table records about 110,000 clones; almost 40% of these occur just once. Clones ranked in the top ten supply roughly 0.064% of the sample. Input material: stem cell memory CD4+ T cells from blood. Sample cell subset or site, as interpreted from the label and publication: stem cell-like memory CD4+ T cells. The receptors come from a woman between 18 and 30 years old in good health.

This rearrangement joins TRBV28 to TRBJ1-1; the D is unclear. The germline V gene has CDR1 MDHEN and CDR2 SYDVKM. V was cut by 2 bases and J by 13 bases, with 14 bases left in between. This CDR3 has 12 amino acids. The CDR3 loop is CASSLEAGGDFF. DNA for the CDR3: TGTGCCAGCAGTTTAGAGGCTGGAGGCGATTTCTTT.

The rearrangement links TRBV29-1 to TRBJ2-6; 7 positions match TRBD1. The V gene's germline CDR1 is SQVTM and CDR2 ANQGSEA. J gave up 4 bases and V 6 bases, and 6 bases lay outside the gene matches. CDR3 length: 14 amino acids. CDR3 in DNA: TGCAGCGTACGACAGGGATCCGGGGCCAACGTCCTGACTTTC. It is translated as CSVRQGSGANVLTF.

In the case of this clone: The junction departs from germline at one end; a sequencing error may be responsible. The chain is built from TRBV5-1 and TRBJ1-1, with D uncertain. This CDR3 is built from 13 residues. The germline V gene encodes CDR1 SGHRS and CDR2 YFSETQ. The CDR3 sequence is CATSLAGLTEAFF. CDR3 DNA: TGCGCCACCAGCCTCGCCGGGTTAACTGAAGCTTTCTTT. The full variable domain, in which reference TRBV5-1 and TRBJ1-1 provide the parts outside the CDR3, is KAGVTQTPRYLIKTRGQQVTLSCSPISGHRSVSWYQQTPGQGLQFLFEYFSETQRNKGNFPGRFSGRQFSNSRSEMNVSTLELGDSALYLCATSLAGLTEAFFGQGTRLTVV.